The rows below give T cell receptor beta chains drawn from one sample of a study of cytomegalovirus exposure and HLA in healthy donors. This table comes from immunoSEQ multiplex PCR, and its TCRdb copy is limited to in-frame clones, with some not included. Counted here are some 120,000 clones, 75% to 85% occurring once; the ten biggest clones make up roughly 2.4%. Input material: PBMCs. Receptors originate from a man aged 30 to 45 in good health and CMV-seronegative. CDR3s include the opening cysteine and the closing phenylalanine or tryptophan. Each record gives: J gene, D gene, clone size, V gene, CDR3 DNA, CDR3 protein. The D gene is left open where the match is weak. Size values are once, few and many counts, or a class for expanded clones, and some rows have none.

>TRBJ2-7|-|-|TRBV5-4
TGTGCCAGCAGCCCTAAAGCGGGCCCCCGGGTGATAACATACGAGCAGTACTTC
CASSPKAGPRVITYEQYF
>TRBJ2-5|-|-|TRBV15
TGTGCCACCAGCAGAGAAGTATTAGATTCAGAGACCCAGTACTTC
CATSREVLDSETQYF
>TRBJ2-2|TRBD2|-|TRBV5-1
TGCGCCAGCAGCTTGGGACTAGCGGGAGGGAACACCGGGGAGCTGTTTTTT
CASSLGLAGGNTGELFF
>TRBJ1-4|TRBD1|-|TRBV10-3
TGTGCCATCAGCGGTTACAGGGGGATAAAGGAAAAACTGTTTTTT
CAISGYRGIKEKLFF
>TRBJ2-1|TRBD1|-|TRBV5-1
TGCGCCAGCAGCTGGAGGACAGGGGAAGTGCATGAGCAGTTCTTC
CASSWRTGEVHEQFF
>TRBJ2-2|-|-|TRBV7-7
TGTGCTAGCAGCTTAGAGGTGCGGCAGGGGACCGGGGAGCTGTTTTTT
CASSLEVRQGTGELFF
>TRBJ2-3|-|-|TRBV5-1
TGCGCCAGCAGCTTGTGGTCGGACTTGGCAGATACGCAGTATTTT
CASSLWSDLADTQYF
>TRBJ2-7|TRBD2|once|TRBV7-9
TGTGCCAGCAGCTTTGGGGAGGGGTTCTACGAGCAGTACTTC
CASSFGEGFYEQYF
>TRBJ2-1|-|-|TRBV5-1
TGCGCCAGCCGACGCGCAGCGCGCAATGAGCAGTTCTTC
CASRRAARNEQFF
>TRBJ2-5|TRBD1|-|TRBV19
TGTGCCAGTAGTGTCATAACAGGGGGTTGGCGAGAGACCCAGTACTTC
CASSVITGGWRETQYF
>TRBJ1-2|-|-|TRBV9
TGTGCCAGCAGCCCAAGCCTACTAGATGGCTACACCTTC
CASSPSLLDGYTF
>TRBJ2-1|TRBD2|-|TRBV2
TGTGCCAGCAGTAGGTTAGCGGGAGACAATGAGCAGTTCTTC
CASSRLAGDNEQFF
>TRBJ2-5|-|-|TRBV12-5
TGTGCTAGTGGTTTGTCAGGGGCCTGGGAGACCCAGTACTTC
CASGLSGAWETQYF
>TRBJ1-1|-|-|TRBV20-1
TGCAGCGGTATGCGGGCCACTGAAGCTTTCTTT
CSGMRATEAFF
>TRBJ2-2|TRBD1|-|TRBV5-4
TGTGCCAGCAGCTTGAAGACAGGGGGAAGCACCGGGGAGCTGTTTTTT
CASSLKTGGSTGELFF
>TRBJ1-2|-|-|TRBV15
TGTGCCACCAGCAGAGATCAGTTGGGCGGGCACCGTATGGATGGCTACACCTTC
CATSRDQLGGHRMDGYTF
>TRBJ1-5|-|-|TRBV7-2
TGTGCCAGCAGCTTCCAGGGGTCTTATCAGCCCCAGCATTTT
CASSFQGSYQPQHF
>TRBJ1-5|-|-|TRBV28
TGTGCCAGCAGTTTAATACAGGGCGGGCAGCCCCAGCATTTT
CASSLIQGGQPQHF
>TRBJ2-7|TRBD1|-|TRBV12-5
TGTGCTAGTGGTCCCGGGACAGGGGCCTACGAGCAGTACTTC
CASGPGTGAYEQYF
>TRBJ2-1|TRBD2|-|TRBV10-3
TGTGCCATCGGTCTAGCGGGAGCTGAGCAGTTCTTC
CAIGLAGAEQFF
>TRBJ2-5|-|few|TRBV6-1
TGTGCCAGCAGTCCTCGGGGGAAAGGACAAGAGACCCAGTACTTC
CASSPRGKGQETQYF
>TRBJ2-3|TRBD2|-|TRBV27
TGTGCCAGCAGTTTGATCGGAGGACTAGCGAGTAGCACAGATACGCAGTATTTT
CASSLIGGLASSTDTQYF
>TRBJ2-1|TRBD1|-|TRBV27
TGTGCCAGCAGTCCGCAGGGGACAGGGGTGTATGAGCAGTTCTTC
CASSPQGTGVYEQFF
>TRBJ2-3|TRBD1|-|TRBV9
TGTGCCAGCAGAACCGGGACAGACACAGATACGCAGTATTTT
CASRTGTDTDTQYF
>TRBJ1-3|-|-|TRBV4-3
TGCGCCAGCAGCCAAGGAGTGTCGTCTGGAAACACCATATATTTT
CASSQGVSSGNTIYF
>TRBJ1-3|TRBD1|-|TRBV30
TGTGCCTTACAGGGGGCGTCTGGAAACACCATATATTTT
CALQGASGNTIYF
>TRBJ2-7|TRBD2|-|TRBV5-1
TGCGCCAGCAGCAAGCTAGCGGGAGGCACCTACGAGCAGTACTTC
CASSKLAGGTYEQYF
>TRBJ2-1|-|-|TRBV10-3
TGTGCCATCAGTGAGGTAGATGAGCAGTTCTTC
CAISEVDEQFF
>TRBJ2-4|-|-|TRBV2
TGTGCCAGCAGGTCCCTTACCGGTAAAAACATTCAGTACTTC
CASRSLTGKNIQYF
>TRBJ1-3|TRBD1|-|TRBV19
TGTGCCAGTAGTAGGGGACAGGGGGCTGCGAACACCATATATTTT
CASSRGQGAANTIYF
>TRBJ1-2|-|-|TRBV6-6
TGTGCCAGCAGTCCCCAAGCACTTGACAGCCCCTATGGCTACACCTTC
CASSPQALDSPYGYTF
>TRBJ1-2|-|-|TRBV7-9
TGTGCCAGCAGTCCAACATATGCGGATGGCTACACCTTC
CASSPTYADGYTF
>TRBJ1-1|-|-|TRBV4-3
TGCGCCAGCAGCCAAAGGTGGGGCAGGAGGGGCACTGAAGCTTTCTTT
CASSQRWGRRGTEAFF
>TRBJ1-2|-|-|TRBV6-6
TGTGCCAGCAGTTACGGGACTGGCTACCCCTTC
CASSYGTGYPF
>TRBJ2-5|-|once|TRBV5-1
TGCGCCAGCAGCTTGGCCATGACTCTTACAGAGACCCAGTACTTC
CASSLAMTLTETQYF
>TRBJ1-4|TRBD1|-|TRBV9
TGTGCCAGCGGAACGCCTAGGGGACAGGAGAATGAAAAACTGTTTTTT
CASGTPRGQENEKLFF
>TRBJ2-1|-|-|TRBV7-9
TGTGCCAGCAGCTCAAGGGGGGGTTTCAATGAGCAGTTCTTC
CASSSRGGFNEQFF
>TRBJ2-3|-|few|TRBV5-6
TGTGCCAGCAGCTTGGCCGGGGGATTGGGTACAGATACGCAGTATTTT
CASSLAGGLGTDTQYF
>TRBJ2-7|TRBD1|-|TRBV5-1
TGCGCCAGCAGCTTGACAGGGGCCTACGAGCAGTACTTC
CASSLTGAYEQYF
>TRBJ1-5|-|-|TRBV28
TGTGCCAGCAGTTTAGCGGCCGCTAATAATCAGCCCCAGCATTTT
CASSLAAANNQPQHF
>TRBJ2-7|-|-|TRBV7-9
TGTGCCAGCAGCTTAGCCGTCGGGGTAGTGGGGAAATCCTACGAGCAGTACTTC
CASSLAVGVVGKSYEQYF
>TRBJ2-1|-|-|TRBV12-2
TGTGCAAGTCGCTTAGGACTAGCGGTAAATGAGCAGTTCTTC
CASRLGLAVNEQFF
>TRBJ2-1|-|-|TRBV12-5
TGTGCTAGTGGTTTGGTATCCTACGAGCAGTTCTTC
CASGLVSYEQFF
>TRBJ1-2|-|-|TRBV5-4
TGTGCCAGCAGCCCTAGGAGATACTATGGCTACACCTTC
CASSPRRYYGYTF
>TRBJ2-7|-|few|TRBV4-1
TGCGCCAGCAGCCAAGACGTATCCTACGAGCAGTACTTC
CASSQDVSYEQYF
>TRBJ2-5|TRBD2|-|TRBV5-1
TGCGCCAGCAGTTTGACCCCAGCGGGAGGGAGACAAGAGACCCAGTACTTC
CASSLTPAGGRQETQYF
>TRBJ1-2|-|-|TRBV4-3
TGCGCCAGCAGCCAAGATATCCGAGATGGCTACACCTTC
CASSQDIRDGYTF
>TRBJ2-7|-|-|TRBV7-9
TGTGCCAGCAGCCTGTTGGACAGCTCCTACGAGCAGTACTTC
CASSLLDSSYEQYF
>TRBJ2-7|TRBD2|few|TRBV7-3
TGTGCCAGCGGGGGACTAGCGGGGGTTGAGCAGTACTTC
CASGGLAGVEQYF
>TRBJ1-5|-|-|TRBV28
TGTGCCAGCAGTTCGACGGAGGGGCATCAGCCCCAGCATTTT
CASSSTEGHQPQHF